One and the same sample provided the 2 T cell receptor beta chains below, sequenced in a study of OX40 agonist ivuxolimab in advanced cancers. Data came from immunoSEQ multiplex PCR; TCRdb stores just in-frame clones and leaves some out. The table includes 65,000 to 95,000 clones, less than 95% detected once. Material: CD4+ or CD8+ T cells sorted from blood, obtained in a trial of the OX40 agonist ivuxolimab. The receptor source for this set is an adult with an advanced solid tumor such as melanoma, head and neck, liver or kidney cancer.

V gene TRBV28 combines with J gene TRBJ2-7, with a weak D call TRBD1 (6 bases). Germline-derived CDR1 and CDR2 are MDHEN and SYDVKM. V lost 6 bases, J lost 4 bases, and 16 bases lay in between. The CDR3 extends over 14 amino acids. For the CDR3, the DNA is TGTGCCAGCAGGCTACAGGGATCGGGGTACGAGCAGTACTTC. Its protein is CASRLQGSGYEQYF.

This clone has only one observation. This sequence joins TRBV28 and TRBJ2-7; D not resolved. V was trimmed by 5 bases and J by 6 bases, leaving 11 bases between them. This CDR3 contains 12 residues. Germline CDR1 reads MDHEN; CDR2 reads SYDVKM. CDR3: CASSLDRSEQYF. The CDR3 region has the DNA TGTGCCAGCAGTCTGGACCGTTCCGAGCAGTACTTC.